This T cell receptor (beta chain) is from a study of metastatic and nonmetastatic thyroid tumors. TCRdb re-called the PCR reads through MiXCR. In the table there are over 7,000 clones, over 12% of which are singletons. No patient received treatment before thyroid surgery. Trimming removed 6 bases from V and 1 base from J; junction bases left unmatched: 8. This CDR3 region has 15 residues. Study-wide points: Compared with benign nodules, malignant thyroid tumors were reported to have significantly higher TCR beta diversity in both blood and tumor.

Comments on this clone: The antigen is not known.

The specimen was blood. This rearrangement joins TRBV12-3 or TRBV12-4 to TRBJ1-1; 7 bases align to TRBD1. The receptor was derived from a female donor with papillary thyroid cancer or a benign thyroid nodule (not recorded which). Some clones in this sample may be carry-over from other donors' samples. The CDR3 nucleotides are TGTGCCAGCAGGCTTCGGCAGGGGGGGAACACTGAAGCTTTCTTT. Translating it yields CASRLRQGGNTEAFF.